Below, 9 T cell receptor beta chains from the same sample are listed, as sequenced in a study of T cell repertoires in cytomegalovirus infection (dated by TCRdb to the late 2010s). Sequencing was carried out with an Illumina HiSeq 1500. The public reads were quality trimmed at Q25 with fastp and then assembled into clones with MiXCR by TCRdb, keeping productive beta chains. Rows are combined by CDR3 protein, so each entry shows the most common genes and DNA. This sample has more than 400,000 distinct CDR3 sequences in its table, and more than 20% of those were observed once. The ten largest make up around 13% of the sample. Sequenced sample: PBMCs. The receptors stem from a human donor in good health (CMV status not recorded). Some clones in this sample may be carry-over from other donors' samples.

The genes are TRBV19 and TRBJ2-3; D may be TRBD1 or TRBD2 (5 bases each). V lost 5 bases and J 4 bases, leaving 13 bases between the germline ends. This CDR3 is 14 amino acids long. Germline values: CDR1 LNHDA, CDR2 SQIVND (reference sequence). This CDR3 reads CASSPTGTADTQYF. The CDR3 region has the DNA TGTGCCAGTAGTCCAACCGGGACGGCAGATACGCAGTATTTT.

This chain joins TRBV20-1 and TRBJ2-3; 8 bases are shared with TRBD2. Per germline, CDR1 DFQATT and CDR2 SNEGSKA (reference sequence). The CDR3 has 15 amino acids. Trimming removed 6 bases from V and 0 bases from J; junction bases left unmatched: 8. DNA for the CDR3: TGCAGTGCAACTCGTCCTAGCGGGAGCACAGATACGCAGTATTTT. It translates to CSATRPSGSTDTQYF.

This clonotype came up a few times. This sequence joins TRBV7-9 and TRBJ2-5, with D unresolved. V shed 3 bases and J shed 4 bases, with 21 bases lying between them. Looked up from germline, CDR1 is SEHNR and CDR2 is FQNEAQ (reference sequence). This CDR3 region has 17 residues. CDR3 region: CASSLPPLGRPVETQYF. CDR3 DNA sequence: TGTGCCAGCAGCTTGCCCCCCCTGGGCAGGCCCGTAGAGACCCAGTACTTC.

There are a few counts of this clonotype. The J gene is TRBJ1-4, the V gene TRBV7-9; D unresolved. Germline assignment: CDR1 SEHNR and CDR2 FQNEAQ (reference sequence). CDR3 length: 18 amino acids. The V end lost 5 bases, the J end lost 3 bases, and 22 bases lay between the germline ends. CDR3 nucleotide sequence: TGTGCCAGCAGCCAACCTCGGGGAGGTCTCTCCCCTAATGAAAAACTGTTTTTT. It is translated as CASSQPRGGLSPNEKLFF.

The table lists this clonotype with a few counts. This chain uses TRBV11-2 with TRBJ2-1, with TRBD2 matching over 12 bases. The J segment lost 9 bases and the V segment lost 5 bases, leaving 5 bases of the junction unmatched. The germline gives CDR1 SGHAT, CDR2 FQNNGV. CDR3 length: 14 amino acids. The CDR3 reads CASSLTSGGPEQFF. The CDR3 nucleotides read TGTGCCAGCAGCCTGACTAGCGGGGGCCCTGAGCAGTTCTTC.

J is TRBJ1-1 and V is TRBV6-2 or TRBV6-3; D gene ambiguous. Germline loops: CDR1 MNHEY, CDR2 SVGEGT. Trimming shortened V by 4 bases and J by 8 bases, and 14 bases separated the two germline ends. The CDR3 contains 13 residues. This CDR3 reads CASSFVSYDEAFF. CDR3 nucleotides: TGTGCCAGCAGTTTCGTCAGTTACGACGAAGCTTTCTTT.

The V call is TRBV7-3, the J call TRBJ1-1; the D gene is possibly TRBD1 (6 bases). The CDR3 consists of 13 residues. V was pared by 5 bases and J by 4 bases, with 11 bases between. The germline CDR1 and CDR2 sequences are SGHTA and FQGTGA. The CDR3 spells CASSPGHSTEAFF. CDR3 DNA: TGTGCCAGCAGCCCGGGACACAGCACTGAAGCTTTCTTT.

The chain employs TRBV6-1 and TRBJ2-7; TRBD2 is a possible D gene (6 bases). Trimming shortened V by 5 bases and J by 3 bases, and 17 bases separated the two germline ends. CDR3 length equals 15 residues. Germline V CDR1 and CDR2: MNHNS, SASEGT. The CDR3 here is CASSFDSPGGYEQYF. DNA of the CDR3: TGTGCCAGCAGTTTTGACAGCCCCGGGGGCTACGAGCAGTACTTC.

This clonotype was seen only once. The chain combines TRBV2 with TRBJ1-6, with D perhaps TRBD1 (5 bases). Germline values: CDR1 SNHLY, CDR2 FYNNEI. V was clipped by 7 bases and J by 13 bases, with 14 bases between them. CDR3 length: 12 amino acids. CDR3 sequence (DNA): TGTGCCAGCATCCTTGGGGACGGGCCCCTCCACTTT. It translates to CASILGDGPLHF.